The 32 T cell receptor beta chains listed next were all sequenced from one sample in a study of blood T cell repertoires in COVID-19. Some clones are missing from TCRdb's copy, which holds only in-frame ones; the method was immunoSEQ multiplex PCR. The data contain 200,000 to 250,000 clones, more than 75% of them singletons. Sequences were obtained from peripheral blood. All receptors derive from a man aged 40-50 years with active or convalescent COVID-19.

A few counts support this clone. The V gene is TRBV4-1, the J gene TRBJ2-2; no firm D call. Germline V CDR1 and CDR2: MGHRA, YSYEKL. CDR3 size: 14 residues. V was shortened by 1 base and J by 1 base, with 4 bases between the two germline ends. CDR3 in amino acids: CASSQGQNTGELFF. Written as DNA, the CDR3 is TGCGCCAGCAGCCAAGGACAGAACACCGGGGAGCTGTTTTTT.

The CDR3: CASIHPGISAGELFF. The CDR3 bases are TGTGCCAGCATCCACCCCGGGATTAGCGCCGGGGAGCTGTTTTTT. The chain carries TRBV7-9 and TRBJ2-2, with D possibly TRBD2 on 5 matching bases. There are 15 residues in the CDR3. Deletions cut 7 bases from V and 6 bases from J, with 18 bases between. The V gene's germline CDR1 is SEHNR and CDR2 FQNEAQ (reference sequence).

The CDR3 loop reads CATSRDSRAGITEQYF. The CDR3 DNA sequence: TGTGCCACCAGCAGAGATTCGCGAGCGGGGATTACCGAGCAGTACTTC. V usage is TRBV15 and J usage is TRBJ2-7; 7 bases match TRBD2. From germline, CDR1 is LNHNV and CDR2 YYDKDF (reference sequence). Unmatched junction bases numbered 11, after V lost 0 bases and J lost 6 bases. CDR3 length equals 16 residues.

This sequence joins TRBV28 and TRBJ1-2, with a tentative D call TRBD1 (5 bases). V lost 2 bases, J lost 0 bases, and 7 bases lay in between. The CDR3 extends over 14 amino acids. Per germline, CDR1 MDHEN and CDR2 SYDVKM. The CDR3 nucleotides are TGTGCCAGCAGTTTAGTACAGGCTAACTATGGCTACACCTTC. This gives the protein CASSLVQANYGYTF.

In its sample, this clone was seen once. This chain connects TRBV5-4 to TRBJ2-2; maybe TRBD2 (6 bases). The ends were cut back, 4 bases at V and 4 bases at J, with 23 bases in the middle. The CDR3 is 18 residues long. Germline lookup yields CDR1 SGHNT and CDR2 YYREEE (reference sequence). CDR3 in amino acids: CASSRRAGGQGITGELFF. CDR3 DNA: TGTGCCAGCAGCCGGAGGGCGGGTGGCCAGGGTATCACCGGGGAGCTGTTTTTT.

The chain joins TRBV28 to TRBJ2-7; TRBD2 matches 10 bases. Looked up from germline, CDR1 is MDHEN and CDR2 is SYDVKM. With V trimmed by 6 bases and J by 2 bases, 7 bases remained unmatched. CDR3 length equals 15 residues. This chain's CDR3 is CASSLNSGRAYEQYF. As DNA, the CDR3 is TGTGCCAGCAGCCTCAACAGCGGGAGGGCCTACGAGCAGTACTTC.

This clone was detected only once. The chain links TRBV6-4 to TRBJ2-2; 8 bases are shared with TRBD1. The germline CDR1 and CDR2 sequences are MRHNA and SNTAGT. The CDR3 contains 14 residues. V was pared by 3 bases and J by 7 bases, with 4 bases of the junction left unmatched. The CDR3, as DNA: TGTGCCAGCAGTGAAAGGACAGGGAACGGGGAGCTGTTTTTT. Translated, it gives CASSERTGNGELFF.

CDR3 in DNA: TGTGCCAGCAGCTTGTCTCCCTACGAGCAGTACTTC. Its protein is CASSLSPYEQYF. The rearrangement links TRBV5-5 to TRBJ2-7, with D unresolved. Germline loops: CDR1 SGHKS, CDR2 YYEKEE (reference sequence). This CDR3 region has 12 residues. Trimming shortened V by 1 base and J by 2 bases, and 4 bases separated the two germline ends.

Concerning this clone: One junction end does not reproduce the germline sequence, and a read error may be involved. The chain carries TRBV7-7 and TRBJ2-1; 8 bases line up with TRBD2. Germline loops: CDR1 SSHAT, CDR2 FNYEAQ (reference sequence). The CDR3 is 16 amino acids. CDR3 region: CASSLEFASGRNEQFF. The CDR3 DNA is TGTGCTAGCAGCTTAGAGTTCGCGAGCGGGAGAAATGAGCAGTTCTTC.

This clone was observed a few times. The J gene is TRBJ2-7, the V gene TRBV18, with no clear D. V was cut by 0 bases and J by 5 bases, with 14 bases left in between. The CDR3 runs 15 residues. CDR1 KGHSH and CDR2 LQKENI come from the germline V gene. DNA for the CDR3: TGTGCCAGCTCACCACCAGGCGGAAGGATCAACGAGCAGTACTTC. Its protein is CASSPPGGRINEQYF.

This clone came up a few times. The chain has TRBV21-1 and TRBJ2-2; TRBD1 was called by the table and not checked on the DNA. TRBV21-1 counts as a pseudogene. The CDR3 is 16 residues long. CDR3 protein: CASSRVRQHRNGELFF. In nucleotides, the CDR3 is TGTGCCAGCAGCAGAGTCAGACAGCACCGGAACGGGGAGCTGTTTTTT.

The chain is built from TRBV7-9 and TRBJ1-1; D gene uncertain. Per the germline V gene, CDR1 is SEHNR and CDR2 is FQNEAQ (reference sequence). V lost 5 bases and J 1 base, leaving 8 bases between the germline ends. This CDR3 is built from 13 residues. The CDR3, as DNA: TGTGCCAGCAGCACAGCGGGGAACACTGAAGCTTTCTTT. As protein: CASSTAGNTEAFF.

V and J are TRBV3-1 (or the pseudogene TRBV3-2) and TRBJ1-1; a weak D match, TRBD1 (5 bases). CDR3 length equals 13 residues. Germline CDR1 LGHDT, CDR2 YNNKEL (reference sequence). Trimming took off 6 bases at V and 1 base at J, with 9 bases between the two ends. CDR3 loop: CASRVTGNTEAFF. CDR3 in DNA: TGTGCCAGCAGAGTCACAGGGAACACTGAAGCTTTCTTT.

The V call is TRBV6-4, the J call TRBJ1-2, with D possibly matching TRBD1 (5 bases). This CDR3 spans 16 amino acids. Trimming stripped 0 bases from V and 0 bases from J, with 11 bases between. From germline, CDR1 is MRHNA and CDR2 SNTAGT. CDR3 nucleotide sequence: TGTGCCAGCAGTGACTCCCCAGGGCGTCCTAACTATGGCTACACCTTC. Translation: CASSDSPGRPNYGYTF.

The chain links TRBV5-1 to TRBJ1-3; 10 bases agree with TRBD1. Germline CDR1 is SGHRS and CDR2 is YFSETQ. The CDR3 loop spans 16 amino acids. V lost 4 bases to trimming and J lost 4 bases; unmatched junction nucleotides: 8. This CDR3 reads CASSVTGGAGGNTIYF. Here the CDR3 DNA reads TGCGCCAGCAGCGTGACAGGGGGCGCAGGGGGAAACACCATATATTTT.

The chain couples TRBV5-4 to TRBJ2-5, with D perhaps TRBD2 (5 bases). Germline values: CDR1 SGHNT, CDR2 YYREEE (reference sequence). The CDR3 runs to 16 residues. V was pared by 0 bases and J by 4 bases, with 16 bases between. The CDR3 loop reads CASSLGSAQGGETQYF. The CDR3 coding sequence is TGTGCCAGCAGCTTGGGTAGCGCCCAAGGCGGAGAGACCCAGTACTTC.

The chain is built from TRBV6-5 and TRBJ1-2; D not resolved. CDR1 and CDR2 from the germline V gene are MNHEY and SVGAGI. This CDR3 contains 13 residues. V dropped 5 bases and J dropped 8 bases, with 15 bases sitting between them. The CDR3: CASSLRRSGGYTF. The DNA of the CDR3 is TGTGCCAGCAGTCTTCGTCGATCGGGGGGCTACACCTTC.

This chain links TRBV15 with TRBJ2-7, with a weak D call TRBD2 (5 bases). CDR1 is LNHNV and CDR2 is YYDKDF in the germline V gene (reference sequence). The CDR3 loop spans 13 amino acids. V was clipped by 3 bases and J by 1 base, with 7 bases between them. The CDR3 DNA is TGTGCCACCAGCAGGGGAGTTTCCTACGAGCAGTACTTC. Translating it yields CATSRGVSYEQYF.

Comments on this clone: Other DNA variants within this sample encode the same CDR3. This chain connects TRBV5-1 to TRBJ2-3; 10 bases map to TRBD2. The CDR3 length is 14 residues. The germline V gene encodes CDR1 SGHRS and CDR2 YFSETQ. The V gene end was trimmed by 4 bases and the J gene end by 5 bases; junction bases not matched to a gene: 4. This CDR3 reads CASSPLAGGDTQYF. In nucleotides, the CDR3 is TGCGCCAGCAGCCCATTAGCGGGAGGAGATACGCAGTATTTT.

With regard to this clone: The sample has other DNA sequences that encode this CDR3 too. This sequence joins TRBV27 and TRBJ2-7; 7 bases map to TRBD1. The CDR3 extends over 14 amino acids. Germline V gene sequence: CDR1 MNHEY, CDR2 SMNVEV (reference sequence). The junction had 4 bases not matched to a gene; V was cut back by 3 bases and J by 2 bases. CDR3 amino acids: CASSFSGQAYEQYF. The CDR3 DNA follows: TGTGCCAGCAGTTTCTCCGGACAGGCCTACGAGCAGTACTTC.

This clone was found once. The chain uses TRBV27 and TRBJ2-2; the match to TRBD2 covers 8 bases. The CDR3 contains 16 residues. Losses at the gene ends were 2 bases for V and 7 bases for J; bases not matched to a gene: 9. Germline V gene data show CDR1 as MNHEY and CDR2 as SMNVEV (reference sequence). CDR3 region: CASSLGLGGANGELFF. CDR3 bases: TGTGCCAGCAGTTTAGGCCTCGGGGGGGCGAACGGGGAGCTGTTTTTT.

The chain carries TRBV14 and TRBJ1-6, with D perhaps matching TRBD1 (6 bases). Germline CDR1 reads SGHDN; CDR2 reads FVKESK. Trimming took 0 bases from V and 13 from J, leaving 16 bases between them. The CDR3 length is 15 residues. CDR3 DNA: TGTGCCAGCAGCCAAGAGCGGGGGCGAGGTGTGCCCCTCCACTTT. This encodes CASSQERGRGVPLHF.

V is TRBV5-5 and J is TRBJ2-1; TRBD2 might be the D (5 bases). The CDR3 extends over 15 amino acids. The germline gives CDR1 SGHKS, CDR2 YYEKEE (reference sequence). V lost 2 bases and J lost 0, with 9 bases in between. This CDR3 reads CASSLNAGSYNEQFF. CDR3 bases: TGTGCCAGCAGCTTAAACGCGGGCTCCTACAATGAGCAGTTCTTC. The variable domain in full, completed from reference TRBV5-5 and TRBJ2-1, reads DAGVTQSPTHLIKTRGQQVTLRCSPISGHKSVSWYQQVLGQGPQFIFQYYEKEERGRGNFPDRFSARQFPNYSSELNVNALLLGDSALYLCASSLNAGSYNEQFFGPGTRLTVL.

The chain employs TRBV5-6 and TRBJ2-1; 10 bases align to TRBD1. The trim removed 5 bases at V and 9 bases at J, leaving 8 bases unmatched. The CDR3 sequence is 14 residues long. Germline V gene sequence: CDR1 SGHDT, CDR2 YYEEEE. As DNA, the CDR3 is TGTGCCAGCAGAAGACAGGGGGCATATGGTGAGCAGTTCTTC. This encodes CASRRQGAYGEQFF. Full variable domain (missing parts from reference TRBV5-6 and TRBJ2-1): DAGVTQSPTHLIKTRGQQVTLRCSPKSGHDTVSWYQQALGQGPQFIFQYYEEEERQRGNFPDRFSGHQFPNYSSELNVNALLLGDSALYLCASRRQGAYGEQFFGPGTRLTVL.

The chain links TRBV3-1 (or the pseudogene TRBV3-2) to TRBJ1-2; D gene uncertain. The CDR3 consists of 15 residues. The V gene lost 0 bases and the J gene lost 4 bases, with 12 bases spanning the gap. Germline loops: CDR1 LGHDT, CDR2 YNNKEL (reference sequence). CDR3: CASSQDASGSYGYTF. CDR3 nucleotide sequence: TGTGCCAGCAGCCAAGACGCAAGCGGGAGCTATGGCTACACCTTC.

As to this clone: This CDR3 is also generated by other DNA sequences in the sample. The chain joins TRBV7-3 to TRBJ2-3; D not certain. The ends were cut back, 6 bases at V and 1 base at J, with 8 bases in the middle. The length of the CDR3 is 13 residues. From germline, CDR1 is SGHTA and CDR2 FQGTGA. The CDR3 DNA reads TGTGCCAGCAGTCCACCGGGCACAGATACGCAGTATTTT. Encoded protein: CASSPPGTDTQYF. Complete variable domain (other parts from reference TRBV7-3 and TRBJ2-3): GAGVSQTPSNKVTEKGKYVELRCDPISGHTALYWYRQSLGQGPEFLIYFQGTGAADDSGLPNDRFFAVRPEGSVSTLKIQRTERGDSAVYLCASSPPGTDTQYFGPGTRLTVL.

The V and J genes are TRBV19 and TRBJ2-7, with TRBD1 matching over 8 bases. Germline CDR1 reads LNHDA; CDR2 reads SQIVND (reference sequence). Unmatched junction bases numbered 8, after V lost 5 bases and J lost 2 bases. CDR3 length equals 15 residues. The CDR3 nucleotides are TGTGCCAGTAGTGCCGGACAGGGAGTCCCCTACGAGCAGTACTTC. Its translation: CASSAGQGVPYEQYF.

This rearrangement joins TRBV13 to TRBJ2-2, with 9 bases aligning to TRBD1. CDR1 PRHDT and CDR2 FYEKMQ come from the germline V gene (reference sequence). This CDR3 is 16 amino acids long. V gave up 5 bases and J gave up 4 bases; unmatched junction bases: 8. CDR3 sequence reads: CASSPPGTGSTGELFF. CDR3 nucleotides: TGTGCCAGCAGCCCCCCCGGGACAGGGAGCACCGGGGAGCTGTTTTTT.

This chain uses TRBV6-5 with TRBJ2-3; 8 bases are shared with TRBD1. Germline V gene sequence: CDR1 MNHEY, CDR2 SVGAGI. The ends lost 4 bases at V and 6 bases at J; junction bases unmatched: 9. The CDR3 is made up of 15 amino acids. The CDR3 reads CASSWETGARDTQYF. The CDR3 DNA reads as TGTGCCAGCAGTTGGGAGACAGGGGCCAGGGATACGCAGTATTTT.

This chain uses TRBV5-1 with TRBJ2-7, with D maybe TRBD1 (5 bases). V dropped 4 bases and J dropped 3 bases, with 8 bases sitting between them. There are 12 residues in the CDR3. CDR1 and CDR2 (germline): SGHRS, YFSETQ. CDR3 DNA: TGCGCCAGCAGCCTCCAGGGCTACGAGCAGTACTTC. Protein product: CASSLQGYEQYF.

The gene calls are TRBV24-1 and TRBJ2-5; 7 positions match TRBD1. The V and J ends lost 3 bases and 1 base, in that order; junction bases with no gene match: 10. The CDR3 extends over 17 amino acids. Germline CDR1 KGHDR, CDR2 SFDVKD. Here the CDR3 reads CATSDPKGRDSQETQYF. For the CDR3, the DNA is TGTGCCACCAGTGATCCAAAGGGCCGGGACAGCCAAGAGACCCAGTACTTC.

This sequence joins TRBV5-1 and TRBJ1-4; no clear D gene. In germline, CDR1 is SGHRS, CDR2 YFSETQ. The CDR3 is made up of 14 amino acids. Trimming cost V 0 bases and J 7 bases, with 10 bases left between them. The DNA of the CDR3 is TGCGCCAGCAGCTTGGCCGGGGAGAGTGAAAAACTGTTTTTT. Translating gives CASSLAGESEKLFF.